This T cell receptor beta chain derives from a study of T cell responses to AZD1222 COVID-19 vaccine. Worth noting for this clone: Antigen: not known.

The CDR3 has 14 residues. CDR1 SQVTM and CDR2 ANQGSEA come from the germline V gene. The V and J ends lost 0 bases and 5 bases respectively, with 13 bases between them. TCRdb keeps only in-frame clones here, not all; method: immunoSEQ multiplex PCR. Of about 130,000 clones in the sample, about 90% are singletons; the top ten hold approximately 2%. Points from the study as a whole: A mostly white British donor set with more females was recruited, and clonal diversity was possibly underestimated.

Here the sequenced sample was peripheral blood, taken on day 0 of AZD1222 vaccination. This receptor was identified in an adult in good health. This chain connects TRBV29-1 to TRBJ2-5; D perhaps matches TRBD2 (5 bases). CDR3 residues: CSVEDRRVWETQYF. DNA for the CDR3: TGCAGCGTTGAAGACCGGCGGGTTTGGGAGACCCAGTACTTC.